This record covers a single T cell receptor (beta chain). What it binds is unknown. Some clones are missing from TCRdb's copy, which holds only in-frame ones; the method was immunoSEQ multiplex PCR. This sample has around 1.5 million clones, with approximately 98% found just once. These data come from a study of shared clonotypes between healthy human individuals. Study observations and caveats: Researchers sampled blood only, noting tissue repertoires likely differ.

The ends lost 4 bases at V and 5 bases at J; junction bases unmatched: 8. The germline CDR1 and CDR2 sequences are GTSNPN and SVGIG (reference sequence). The CDR3 loop spans 14 amino acids. V and J are TRBV30 and TRBJ2-5, with TRBD2 matching over 9 bases. This TCR came from a man aged 25 to 45 in good health. Sequenced sample: naive CD4+ T cells sorted from blood. Specified subset: CD45RA+ positively selected. The DNA of the CDR3 is TGTGCCTGGAAAGGCGGGAGGGCCAAGGAGACCCAGTACTTC. Its protein product is CAWKGGRAKETQYF.